The present T cell receptor (beta chain) was sequenced within a study of cytotoxic CD8 clonotypes in ibrutinib-treated CLL. Whole-study results and caveats: Baseline values of clonality outstripped age-matched healthy donors and followed circulating CD8+ T-cell counts.

Note on this clone: Its cognate antigen is unknown.

The repertoire was sequenced with immunoSEQ multiplex PCR; TCRdb's copy has only in-frame clones and lacks some. Found here are 250,000 to 350,000 clones, approximately 76% of them singletons; the top ten hold roughly 5%. Looked up from germline, CDR1 is SGDLS and CDR2 is YYNGEE. V lost 2 bases to trimming and J lost 3 bases; unmatched junction nucleotides: 5. This CDR3 is 16 amino acids long. The TCR originated in a human donor with chronic lymphocytic leukemia. The chain uses TRBV9 and TRBJ1-3; 10 nucleotides line up with TRBD1. Specimen: PBMCs, collected at disease progression, from a patient treated with ibrutinib. The CDR3 region is CASSVRGTGDGNTIYF. The CDR3 DNA is TGTGCCAGCAGCGTTCGGGGGACAGGGGATGGAAACACCATATATTTT.